These T cell receptor beta chains were read from a single sample in a study of T cells after yellow fever vaccination. TCRdb ran MiXCR on the 5' RACE reads and lists one entry per CDR3 protein. This repertoire shows approximately 510,000 distinct CDR3 sequences, around a fifth found once; its top ten account for about 16%. The sample was PBMCs, taken approximately 22 days after the first yellow fever vaccination. The receptors shown here come from a man between 18 and 35 years old who received the YFV17D yellow fever vaccine. Both conserved end residues are part of each CDR3. A D gene is named only where the DNA matches it firmly. Size is omitted from some rows. Given values are once, few, many or a class for expanded clones.

TRBD2	.	TRBJ2-2	TRBV7-2	CASSLALAGGYTGELFF	TGTGCCAGCAGCTTAGCACTAGCGGGGGGCTACACCGGGGAGCTGTTTTTT
.	.	TRBJ1-6	TRBV20-1	CSARDLGQGPFNSPLHF	TGCAGTGCTAGAGATTTGGGGCAGGGCCCCTTTAATTCACCCCTCCACTTT
.	few	TRBJ1-2	TRBV7-9	CASSTIGSRGYTF	TGTGCCAGCAGCACGATTGGAAGTCGTGGCTACACCTTC
.	few	TRBJ1-2	TRBV10-3	CAIAEGYYGYTF	TGTGCCATCGCTGAAGGTTACTATGGCTACACCTTC
.	.	TRBJ2-1	TRBV6-2/TRBV6-3	CASVDGNSYNEQFF	TGTGCCAGCGTAGACGGCAACTCCTACAATGAGCAGTTCTTC
.	few	TRBJ2-1	TRBV6-5	CASSYSIRARSVSYNEQFF	TGTGCCAGCAGTTACTCGATACGGGCCCGGTCGGTATCGTACAATGAGCAGTTCTTC
TRBD2	few	TRBJ2-5	TRBV29-1	CSARTSVIETQYF	TGCAGCGCCAGGACTAGCGTGATTGAGACCCAGTACTTC
.	.	TRBJ1-1	TRBV5-1	CASSSAGRNTEAFF	TGCGCCAGCAGTTCCGCGGGTCGAAACACTGAAGCTTTCTTT
TRBD2	.	TRBJ2-2	TRBV5-1	CASSLRAGEAGELFF	TGCGCCAGCAGCTTGAGAGCGGGGGAGGCAGGGGAGCTGTTTTTT
.	.	TRBJ2-1	TRBV12-3/TRBV12-4	CASSRQMSSYNEQFF	TGTGCCAGCAGCCGACAGATGAGCTCCTACAATGAGCAGTTCTTC
TRBD1	few	TRBJ1-6	TRBV4-1	CASSQDRGTGNSPLHF	TGCGCCAGCAGCCAAGATCGGGGGACAGGCAATTCACCCCTCCACTTT
TRBD2	.	TRBJ2-5	TRBV7-2	CASSFQGGGGETQYF	TGTGCCAGCAGCTTCCAGGGCGGGGGAGGTGAGACCCAGTACTTC
TRBD2	.	TRBJ2-1	TRBV6-5	CASSYSMTSGGWNEQFF	TGTGCCAGCAGTTACTCGATGACTAGCGGGGGGTGGAATGAGCAGTTCTTC
.	few	TRBJ2-3	TRBV3-1	CASSLTGSEDTQYF	TGTGCCAGCAGCCTTACTGGCTCCGAAGATACGCAGTATTTT
.	.	TRBJ1-2	TRBV3-1	CASSQGVGGYTF	TGTGCCAGCAGCCAGGGGGTCGGTGGCTACACCTTC
.	.	TRBJ1-1	TRBV5-4	CASSLKENTEAFF	TGTGCCAGCAGCTTGAAGGAGAACACTGAAGCTTTCTTT
.	.	TRBJ2-7	TRBV6-5	CASSYLQGTLYEQYF	TGTGCCAGCAGTTACCTCCAGGGGACCCTCTACGAGCAGTACTTC
.	few	TRBJ1-2	TRBV6-5	CASSYSTDRYGYTF	TGTGCCAGCAGTTACTCGACAGACCGCTATGGCTACACCTTC
.	many	TRBJ2-5	TRBV5-1	CASSSGSQETQYF	TGCGCCAGCAGCTCTGGATCTCAAGAGACCCAGTACTTC
.	.	TRBJ2-4	TRBV5-6	CASSLNLGADLAKNIQYF	TGTGCCAGCAGCTTAAATCTGGGGGCCGACCTAGCCAAAAACATTCAGTACTTC
.	.	TRBJ2-1	TRBV5-6	CASSNSYEQFF	TGTGCCAGCAGCAACAGTTATGAGCAGTTCTTC
TRBD2	few	TRBJ2-3	TRBV29-1	CSVPLAGGLSTDTQYF	TGCAGCGTCCCCCTAGCGGGGGGGCTAAGCACAGATACGCAGTATTTT
TRBD1	few	TRBJ1-2	TRBV11-2	CASSFALGTVAGYTF	TGTGCCAGCAGCTTTGCACTGGGGACAGTCGCCGGCTACACCTTC
TRBD1	.	TRBJ2-1	TRBV6-5	CASSSRLRGRFLEQFF	TGTGCCAGCAGTTCCCGCCTGAGGGGGCGCTTCCTGGAGCAGTTCTTC
TRBD1	few	TRBJ1-5	TRBV10-3	CAISAGTGDQPQHF	TGTGCCATCAGTGCCGGGACAGGGGATCAGCCCCAGCATTTT
TRBD2	.	TRBJ2-7	TRBV4-1	CASSRPIAGQYEQYF	TGCGCCAGCAGCCGACCCATAGCGGGGCAATACGAGCAGTACTTC
.	few	TRBJ1-1	TRBV12-3/TRBV12-4	CASSLTKGMAEAFF	TGTGCCAGCAGTTTGACCAAGGGGATGGCTGAAGCTTTCTTT
.	few	TRBJ1-6	TRBV27	CASSPPESPLHF	TGTGCCAGCAGTCCCCCCGAGTCACCCCTCCACTTT
.	many	TRBJ2-7	TRBV20-1	CSAGGYEQYF	TGCAGTGCCGGTGGATACGAGCAGTACTTC
TRBD2	.	TRBJ2-5	TRBV29-1	CSFSGGAEETQYF	TGCAGCTTTAGCGGGGGCGCGGAGGAGACCCAGTACTTC
.	.	TRBJ2-2	TRBV24-1	CATSDLEGGLTGELFF	TGTGCCACCAGTGATTTGGAGGGGGGTTTGACCGGGGAGCTGTTTTTT
.	.	TRBJ1-4	TRBV4-1	CASSHARAGTNEKLFF	TGCGCCAGCAGCCACGCTCGAGCGGGTACTAATGAAAAACTGTTTTTT
.	many	TRBJ2-7	TRBV25-1	CASLGAYEQYF	TGTGCCAGCTTAGGGGCTTACGAGCAGTACTTC
TRBD2	few	TRBJ2-7	TRBV3-1	CASSQDQNPGGQYF	TGTGCCAGCAGCCAAGATCAGAACCCGGGGGGGCAGTACTTC
TRBD2	few	TRBJ2-7	TRBV12-3/TRBV12-4	CASSSPGGGQNEQYF	TGTGCCAGCAGTTCCCCGGGGGGGGGCCAAAACGAGCAGTACTTC
TRBD1	few	TRBJ2-7	TRBV30	CAWSVGTGLYEQYF	TGTGCCTGGAGTGTAGGGACAGGTCTCTACGAGCAGTACTTC
.	.	TRBJ1-1	TRBV20-1	CSAVVGYMNTEAFF	TGCAGTGCAGTAGTGGGCTACATGAACACTGAAGCTTTCTTT
.	once	TRBJ1-4	TRBV5-4	CASSRGGTTNEKLFF	TGTGCCAGCAGCCGCGGCGGGACAACTAATGAAAAACTGTTTTTT
.	once	TRBJ2-5	TRBV5-4	CATRGGFQETQYF	TGTGCCACCAGGGGGGGATTCCAAGAGACCCAGTACTTC
.	few	TRBJ2-2	TRBV5-1	CASASSGWALEGELFF	TGCGCCAGCGCCTCCAGCGGGTGGGCTTTGGAAGGGGAGCTGTTTTTT
.	few	TRBJ2-1	TRBV20-1	CSARDHRGLLSYNEQFF	TGCAGTGCTAGAGATCACCGGGGCCTCCTATCCTACAATGAGCAGTTCTTC
TRBD1	.	TRBJ1-2	TRBV20-1	CSAVTGINYGYTF	TGCAGTGCCGTGACAGGGATTAACTATGGCTACACCTTC